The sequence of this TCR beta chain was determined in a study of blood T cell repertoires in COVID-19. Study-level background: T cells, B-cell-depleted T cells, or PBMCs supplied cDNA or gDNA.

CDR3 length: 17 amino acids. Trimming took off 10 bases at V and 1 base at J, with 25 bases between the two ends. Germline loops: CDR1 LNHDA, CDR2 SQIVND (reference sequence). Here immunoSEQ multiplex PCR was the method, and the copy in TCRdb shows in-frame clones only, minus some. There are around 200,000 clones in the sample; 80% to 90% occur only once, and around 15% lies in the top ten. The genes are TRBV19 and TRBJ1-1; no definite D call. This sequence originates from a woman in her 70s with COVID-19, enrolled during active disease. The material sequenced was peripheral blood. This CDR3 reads CATPQLEGPTPNTEAFF. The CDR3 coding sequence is TGTGCCACCCCGCAATTGGAGGGCCCAACTCCGAACACTGAAGCTTTCTTT.